Below, 27 T cell receptor beta chains from the same sample are listed, as sequenced in a study of a mutant IDH1 vaccine in newly diagnosed glioma. These receptors' targets are unknown. The method was immunoSEQ multiplex PCR; TCRdb's version includes in-frame clones alone and lacks a portion of them. The sample shows tens of thousands of clones, roughly nine tenths of them seen only once. Regarding time point: week 5, during vaccination. Vaccination comprised doses that each held 300 ug of mutant IDH1 20-mer peptide, plus topical imiquimod. Here the sequenced sample was PBMCs, taken from a glioma patient whose treatment included an IDH1 peptide vaccine. These receptor sequences come from a man between 18 and 29 years old with glioma.

The chain links TRBV9 to TRBJ1-4; the D gene is possibly TRBD1 (6 bases). The CDR3 is 15 residues long. The V end was cut by 4 bases, the J end by 6 bases, with 16 bases between. CDR1 and CDR2 from the germline V gene are SGDLS and YYNGEE. CDR3: CASSPGQWEDEKLFF. DNA for the CDR3: TGTGCCAGCAGCCCAGGACAGTGGGAGGATGAAAAACTGTTTTTT.

J is TRBJ2-3 and V is TRBV5-6, with 9 bases lining up with TRBD1. Trimming cost V 3 bases and J 3 bases; bases outside gene matches: 2. This CDR3 region has 14 residues. CDR1 and CDR2 from the germline V gene are SGHDT and YYEEEE. CDR3 sequence: CASSWGQGTDTQYF. CDR3 coding DNA: TGTGCCAGCAGCTGGGGACAGGGAACAGATACGCAGTATTTT.

V and J are TRBV5-4 and TRBJ2-5; 15 bases agree with TRBD2. The trim removed 4 bases at V and 5 bases at J, leaving 9 bases unmatched. The CDR3 consists of 17 residues. The germline V gene encodes CDR1 SGHNT and CDR2 YYREEE (reference sequence). Here the CDR3 reads CASSPLGLAGGGETQYF. The CDR3 region has the DNA TGTGCCAGCAGCCCTCTGGGACTAGCGGGAGGAGGGGAGACCCAGTACTTC.

The chain combines TRBV7-2 with TRBJ1-2; D gene unclear. Trimming pared 5 bases from V and 3 bases from J, leaving 10 bases between. This CDR3 region has 13 residues. The germline V gene encodes CDR1 SGHTA and CDR2 FQGNSA. The CDR3 region is CASSPYGDYGYTF. CDR3 DNA sequence: TGTGCCAGCAGCCCGTACGGGGACTATGGCTACACCTTC.

The chain links TRBV5-6 to TRBJ1-2, with D perhaps TRBD1 (5 bases). CDR3 length: 15 residues. The germline V and J ends were trimmed by 4 bases and 0 bases, with 13 bases remaining between them. Per the germline V gene, CDR1 is SGHDT and CDR2 is YYEEEE. The CDR3 sequence is CASSGGRASNYGYTF. The CDR3 bases are TGTGCCAGCAGCGGGGGTAGGGCCTCTAACTATGGCTACACCTTC.

The chain couples TRBV4-2 to TRBJ1-2, with a possible D match to TRBD1 (5 bases). V was shortened by 0 bases and J by 5 bases, with 10 bases between the two germline ends. The CDR3 spans 14 residues. Germline V gene sequence: CDR1 LGHNA, CDR2 YNFKEQ. The CDR3 reads CASSQEGELYGYTF. CDR3 bases: TGTGCCAGCAGCCAAGAAGGGGAACTATATGGCTACACCTTC.

A remark on this clone: The junction departs from germline at one end; a sequencing error may be responsible. The rearrangement uses TRBV7-7 and TRBJ2-6; maybe TRBD2 (5 bases). CDR3 length equals 16 residues. Germline CDR1 SSHAT, CDR2 FNYEAQ (reference sequence). The CDR3 DNA sequence: TGTGCTAGCAGCCCGGGAACCGCTACTGGGGCCAACGTCCTGACTTTC. This translates into CASSPGTATGANVLTF.

The rearrangement uses TRBV29-1 and TRBJ2-1; 8 nucleotides match TRBD2. CDR1 is SQVTM and CDR2 is ANQGSEA in the germline V gene. This CDR3 has 16 residues. V was pared by 4 bases and J by 0 bases, with 8 bases of the junction left unmatched. Here the CDR3 DNA reads TGCAGCGTTGCTCTTTTAGCGGGGAGCTCCTACAATGAGCAGTTCTTC. Protein sequence: CSVALLAGSSYNEQFF.

This clone has only one observation. The chain combines TRBV20-1 with TRBJ2-7; D gene uncertain. This CDR3 has 10 amino acids. Trimming removed 6 bases from V and 7 bases from J, with 10 bases in between. The germline V gene encodes CDR1 DFQATT and CDR2 SNEGSKA (reference sequence). CDR3 coding DNA: TGCAGTGCCGCAGTAGGGGAGCAGTACTTC. Translated: CSAAVGEQYF.

This chain links TRBV4-3 with TRBJ1-5; no reliable D call. Germline lookup yields CDR1 LGHNA and CDR2 YSLEER. The V end lost 0 bases, the J end lost 9 bases, and 12 bases lay between the germline ends. The CDR3 covers 14 residues. The CDR3, as DNA: TGCGCCAGCAGCCAAGACACGGCCGGATGGCCCCAGCATTTT. Its translation is CASSQDTAGWPQHF.

The V and J genes are TRBV7-2 and TRBJ1-2; 9 positions match TRBD1. V shed 0 bases, J shed 0 bases, and the junction held 2 bases outside the gene matches. Germline lookup yields CDR1 SGHTA and CDR2 FQGNSA. The CDR3 extends over 16 amino acids. CDR3 in amino acids: CASSLAYRGPNYGYTF. The CDR3 region has the DNA TGTGCCAGCAGCTTAGCGTACAGGGGGCCTAACTATGGCTACACCTTC.

The chain has TRBV5-6 and TRBJ1-5; maybe TRBD1 (5 bases). The V and J ends lost 4 bases and 8 bases respectively, with 16 bases between them. The CDR3 sequence is 14 residues long. CDR1 is SGHDT and CDR2 is YYEEEE in the germline V gene. CDR3 loop: CASSRGTFIEPQHF. CDR3 nucleotides: TGTGCCAGCAGCCGCGGGACCTTCATTGAGCCCCAGCATTTT.

This rearrangement joins TRBV4-3 to TRBJ1-4; the D is unclear. Germline V gene lookup returns CDR1 LGHNA and CDR2 YSLEER. The CDR3 spans 15 residues. Trimming shortened V by 1 base and J by 8 bases, and 14 bases separated the two germline ends. The CDR3 sequence is CASSQVRDLGEKLFF. In nucleotides, the CDR3 is TGCGCCAGCAGCCAAGTCCGGGATCTGGGAGAAAAACTGTTTTTT.

The chain employs TRBV7-2 and TRBJ1-1, with D possibly being TRBD1 (6 bases). Germline lookup yields CDR1 SGHTA and CDR2 FQGNSA. V was shortened by 5 bases and J by 1 base, with 14 bases between the two germline ends. The CDR3 extends over 15 amino acids. Written as DNA, the CDR3 is TGTGCCAGCAGCCCAACCGGGACATCGAACACTGAAGCTTTCTTT. Its translation: CASSPTGTSNTEAFF.

The rearrangement uses TRBV4-1 and TRBJ1-6; D might be TRBD1 (5 bases). Germline CDR1 MGHRA, CDR2 YSYEKL. The CDR3 extends over 13 amino acids. Between the trimmed V and J ends, which lost 4 bases and 10 bases, there was a span of 11 bases. CDR3 sequence: CASSLDSNSPLHF. The CDR3 nucleotides read TGCGCCAGCAGCCTCGACAGTAACTCACCCCTCCACTTT.

The chain carries TRBV2 and TRBJ1-2; 10 bases match TRBD1. The length of the CDR3 is 15 residues. The germline V gene encodes CDR1 SNHLY and CDR2 FYNNEI. The V and J ends lost 4 bases and 4 bases, in that order; junction bases with no gene match: 6. For the CDR3, the DNA is TGTGCCAGCAGTGGGGACAGGGGCGAGGTCTATGGCTACACCTTC. It specifies CASSGDRGEVYGYTF. The full variable domain, rest sourced from reference TRBV2 and TRBJ1-2, is EPEVTQTPSHQVTQMGQEVILRCVPISNHLYFYWYRQILGQKVEFLVSFYNNEISEKSEIFDDQFSVERPDGSNFTLKIRSTKLEDSAMYFCASSGDRGEVYGYTFGSGTRLTVV.

The V gene is TRBV6-4, the J gene TRBJ2-3, with no clear D. CDR3 length: 13 amino acids. Germline values: CDR1 MRHNA, CDR2 SNTAGT. Deletions cut 3 bases from V and 2 bases from J, with 6 bases between. The CDR3 bases are TGTGCCAGCAGTGATCGGGTCACAGATACGCAGTATTTT. It specifies CASSDRVTDTQYF.

The chain couples TRBV5-8 to TRBJ1-5; D is ambiguous. This CDR3 spans 15 amino acids. The ends were cut back, 1 base at V and 7 bases at J, with 15 bases in the middle. Per the germline V gene, CDR1 is SGHTS and CDR2 is YDEGEE. The CDR3 reads CASSLLPGRQQPQHF. The CDR3 DNA reads TGTGCCAGCAGCTTGCTCCCGGGGAGGCAACAGCCCCAGCATTTT. Using reference TRBV5-8 and TRBJ1-5 for the parts outside the CDR3, the full variable domain is EAGVTQSPTHLIKTRGQQATLRCSPISGHTSVYWYQQALGLGLQFLLWYDEGEERNRGNFPPRFSGRQFPNYSSELNVNALELEDSALYLCASSLLPGRQQPQHFGDGTRLSIL.

The rearrangement links TRBV2 to TRBJ1-1; tentatively, D is TRBD1 (5 bases). CDR3 size: 16 residues. Per germline, CDR1 SNHLY and CDR2 FYNNEI. V lost 0 bases to trimming and J lost 6 bases, with 17 bases between them. CDR3 DNA: TGTGCCAGCAGTGAAGCAGGAAGGGGCCTAGGGGCTGAAGCTTTCTTT. Protein: CASSEAGRGLGAEAFF.

CDR3 DNA: TGTGCCAGCAGTTTCCGCAGGGCGGACACTGAAGCTTTCTTT. As protein: CASSFRRADTEAFF. V usage is TRBV27 and J usage is TRBJ1-1, with D perhaps matching TRBD1 (5 bases). CDR1 and CDR2 (germline): MNHEY, SMNVEV (reference sequence). This CDR3 spans 14 amino acids. V lost 3 bases and J lost 3, with 11 bases in between.

The genes are TRBV4-3 and TRBJ2-7, with 9 bases that match TRBD2. Germline CDR1 and CDR2: LGHNA and YSLEER. The CDR3 covers 15 residues. J gave up 1 base and V 1 base, and 2 bases lay outside the gene matches. The CDR3 DNA reads as TGCGCCAGCAGCCAAGTAGCGGGAGAGTCCTACGAGCAGTACTTC. It encodes CASSQVAGESYEQYF.

The J gene is TRBJ2-7, the V gene TRBV27; 11 nucleotides match TRBD2. The CDR3 consists of 15 residues. The J segment lost 4 bases and the V segment lost 5 bases, leaving 7 bases of the junction unmatched. The V gene's germline CDR1 is MNHEY and CDR2 SMNVEV (reference sequence). Here the CDR3 reads CASSPLAGGLYEQYF. The CDR3 region has the DNA TGTGCCAGCAGTCCCCTAGCGGGAGGTCTGTACGAGCAGTACTTC.

V is TRBV6-1 and J is TRBJ1-5; the D gene is possibly TRBD1 (5 bases). V gave up 7 bases and J gave up 6 bases, with 16 bases separating them. The germline V gene has CDR1 MNHNS and CDR2 SASEGT. The CDR3 has 14 amino acids. Written as DNA, the CDR3 is TGTGCCAGCAAAAGCAGGGAGGGAGGTCAGCCCCAGCATTTT. Encoded protein: CASKSREGGQPQHF.

This chain uses TRBV7-9 with TRBJ2-1; 7 bases map to TRBD2. The CDR3 is made up of 15 amino acids. Germline-derived CDR1 and CDR2 are SEHNR and FQNEAQ (reference sequence). Trimming removed 3 bases from V and 8 bases from J; junction bases left unmatched: 10. This CDR3 reads CASSFVAGGAHEQFF. The CDR3 nucleotides read TGTGCCAGCAGCTTCGTAGCGGGTGGGGCCCATGAGCAGTTCTTC.

The chain links TRBV4-1 to TRBJ1-1; possible D gene TRBD1, 6 bases. V dropped 0 bases and J dropped 0 bases, with 14 bases sitting between them. This CDR3 region has 17 residues. Germline V gives CDR1 MGHRA, CDR2 YSYEKL. This CDR3 reads CASSQDSQTGLNTEAFF. The CDR3 DNA reads TGCGCCAGCAGCCAAGATTCCCAGACAGGCCTGAACACTGAAGCTTTCTTT.

The V gene is TRBV15, the J gene TRBJ1-1; the match to TRBD1 covers 11 bases. J was trimmed by 4 bases and V by 5 bases; bases with no gene match: 3. Germline V gene data show CDR1 as LNHNV and CDR2 as YYDKDF (reference sequence). The CDR3 extends over 14 amino acids. The CDR3 DNA reads TGTGCCACCAGCGGACAGGGGGCGTCCACTGAAGCTTTCTTT. Its protein product is CATSGQGASTEAFF.

The chain carries TRBV6-1 and TRBJ1-5, with TRBD1 as a possible D gene (5 bases). Germline V lookup: CDR1 MNHNS, CDR2 SASEGT. The CDR3 length is 14 residues. Deletions cut 9 bases from V and 1 base from J, with 13 bases between. The CDR3 coding sequence is TGTGCCAGTACATACAGGTTGAGCAATCAGCCCCAGCATTTT. This translates into CASTYRLSNQPQHF.